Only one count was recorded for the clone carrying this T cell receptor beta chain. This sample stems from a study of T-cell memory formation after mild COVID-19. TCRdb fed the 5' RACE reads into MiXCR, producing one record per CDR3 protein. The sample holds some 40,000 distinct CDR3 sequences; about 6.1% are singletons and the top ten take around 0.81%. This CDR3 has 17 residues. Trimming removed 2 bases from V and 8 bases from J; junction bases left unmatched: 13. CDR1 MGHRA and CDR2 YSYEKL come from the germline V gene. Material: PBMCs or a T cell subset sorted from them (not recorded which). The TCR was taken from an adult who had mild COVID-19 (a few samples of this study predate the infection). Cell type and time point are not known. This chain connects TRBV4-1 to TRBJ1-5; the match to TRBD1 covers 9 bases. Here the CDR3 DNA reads TGCGCCAGCAGCCAACGCTTGGGACAGGGTAAGCGTAAGCCCCAGCATTTT. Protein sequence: CASSQRLGQGKRKPQHF.